These T cell receptor beta chains were read from a single sample in a study of CD8 T cells in Susac syndrome. TCRdb analysed the immunoSEQ multiplex PCR reads with MiXCR anew, one entry per CDR3 protein. The sample lists over 100,000 distinct CDR3 sequences; approximately 96% were seen once. Sequencing was carried out using CD4+ T cells from PBMCs. The origin of the receptors is a human donor in good health. Both conserved end residues are part of each CDR3. The D gene is left open where the match is weak. A row's size may be missing; if present it is once, few, many or a size class.

d_gene: .
j_gene: TRBJ2-3
v_gene: TRBV7-8
abundance: once
CDR3nt: TGTGCCAGCAGCTCGGCTAGGCGGGGGCGGGGCACAGATACGCAGTATTTT
CDR3aa: CASSSARRGRGTDTQYF

d_gene: TRBD2
j_gene: TRBJ2-5
v_gene: TRBV19
abundance: once
CDR3nt: TGTGCCAGTACCTCGGGACTAGCGGGGAAACAAGAGACCCAGTACTTC
CDR3aa: CASTSGLAGKQETQYF

d_gene: .
j_gene: TRBJ2-3
v_gene: TRBV13
abundance: .
CDR3nt: TGTGCCAGCAGCTTAGGCGGGAGAAGCACAGATACGCAGTATTTT
CDR3aa: CASSLGGRSTDTQYF

d_gene: .
j_gene: TRBJ2-2
v_gene: TRBV9
abundance: .
CDR3nt: TGTGCCAGCAGCGTAGGCCCTATGAACACCGGGGAGCTGTTTTTT
CDR3aa: CASSVGPMNTGELFF

d_gene: TRBD1
j_gene: TRBJ2-5
v_gene: TRBV4-1
abundance: .
CDR3nt: TGCGCCAGCAGCTCTCCGGGACAGGCAAGACAAGAGACCCAGTACTTC
CDR3aa: CASSSPGQARQETQYF

d_gene: .
j_gene: TRBJ2-4
v_gene: TRBV18
abundance: .
CDR3nt: TGTGCCAGCTCGCCACGACAGGATGATGGATACGCCAAAAACATTCAGTACTTC
CDR3aa: CASSPRQDDGYAKNIQYF

d_gene: .
j_gene: TRBJ2-1
v_gene: TRBV6-5
abundance: .
CDR3nt: TGTGCCAGCAGTTACTCACGCCTGAGTGGCGACAATGAGCAGTTCTTC
CDR3aa: CASSYSRLSGDNEQFF

d_gene: .
j_gene: TRBJ2-5
v_gene: TRBV10-3
abundance: .
CDR3nt: TGTGCCATCAGTGAGCGTGACCAAGAGACCCAGTACTTC
CDR3aa: CAISERDQETQYF

d_gene: .
j_gene: TRBJ2-5
v_gene: TRBV9
abundance: .
CDR3nt: TGTGCCAGCAGCGTCCTAGATACCTGGGAGACCCAGTACTTC
CDR3aa: CASSVLDTWETQYF

d_gene: TRBD2
j_gene: TRBJ2-1
v_gene: TRBV3-1
abundance: .
CDR3nt: TGTGCCAGCAGCCAAGTTAGGGCTAGCGGACGCTCCTACAATGAGCAGTTCTTC
CDR3aa: CASSQVRASGRSYNEQFF

d_gene: .
j_gene: TRBJ2-7
v_gene: TRBV11-2
abundance: .
CDR3nt: TGTGCCAGCAGCCAACCTAGGGGTGTCTACGAGCAGTACTTC
CDR3aa: CASSQPRGVYEQYF

d_gene: .
j_gene: TRBJ2-3
v_gene: TRBV5-1
abundance: .
CDR3nt: TGCGCCAGCAGCGTACAGGGCACAGATACGCAGTATTTT
CDR3aa: CASSVQGTDTQYF

d_gene: .
j_gene: TRBJ1-2
v_gene: TRBV3-1
abundance: .
CDR3nt: TGTGCCAGCAGTCAACTGAACTATGGCTACACCTTC
CDR3aa: CASSQLNYGYTF

d_gene: .
j_gene: TRBJ2-1
v_gene: TRBV14
abundance: .
CDR3nt: TGTGCCAGCAGCTGGTCCGCCTCGAGCAATGAGCAGTTCTTC
CDR3aa: CASSWSASSNEQFF

d_gene: .
j_gene: TRBJ2-7
v_gene: TRBV9
abundance: .
CDR3nt: TGTGCCAGCAGCGTAGGTCCGCTAGCCTCCTACGAGCAGTACTTC
CDR3aa: CASSVGPLASYEQYF

d_gene: .
j_gene: TRBJ2-5
v_gene: TRBV6-5
abundance: .
CDR3nt: TGTGCCAGCAGTTACCAACGGACAGTTCAAGAGACCCAGTACTTC
CDR3aa: CASSYQRTVQETQYF

d_gene: .
j_gene: TRBJ1-5
v_gene: TRBV6-1
abundance: once
CDR3nt: TGTGCCAGCACCCAAAGACGGGCGATTAGCAATCAGCCCCAGCATTTT
CDR3aa: CASTQRRAISNQPQHF